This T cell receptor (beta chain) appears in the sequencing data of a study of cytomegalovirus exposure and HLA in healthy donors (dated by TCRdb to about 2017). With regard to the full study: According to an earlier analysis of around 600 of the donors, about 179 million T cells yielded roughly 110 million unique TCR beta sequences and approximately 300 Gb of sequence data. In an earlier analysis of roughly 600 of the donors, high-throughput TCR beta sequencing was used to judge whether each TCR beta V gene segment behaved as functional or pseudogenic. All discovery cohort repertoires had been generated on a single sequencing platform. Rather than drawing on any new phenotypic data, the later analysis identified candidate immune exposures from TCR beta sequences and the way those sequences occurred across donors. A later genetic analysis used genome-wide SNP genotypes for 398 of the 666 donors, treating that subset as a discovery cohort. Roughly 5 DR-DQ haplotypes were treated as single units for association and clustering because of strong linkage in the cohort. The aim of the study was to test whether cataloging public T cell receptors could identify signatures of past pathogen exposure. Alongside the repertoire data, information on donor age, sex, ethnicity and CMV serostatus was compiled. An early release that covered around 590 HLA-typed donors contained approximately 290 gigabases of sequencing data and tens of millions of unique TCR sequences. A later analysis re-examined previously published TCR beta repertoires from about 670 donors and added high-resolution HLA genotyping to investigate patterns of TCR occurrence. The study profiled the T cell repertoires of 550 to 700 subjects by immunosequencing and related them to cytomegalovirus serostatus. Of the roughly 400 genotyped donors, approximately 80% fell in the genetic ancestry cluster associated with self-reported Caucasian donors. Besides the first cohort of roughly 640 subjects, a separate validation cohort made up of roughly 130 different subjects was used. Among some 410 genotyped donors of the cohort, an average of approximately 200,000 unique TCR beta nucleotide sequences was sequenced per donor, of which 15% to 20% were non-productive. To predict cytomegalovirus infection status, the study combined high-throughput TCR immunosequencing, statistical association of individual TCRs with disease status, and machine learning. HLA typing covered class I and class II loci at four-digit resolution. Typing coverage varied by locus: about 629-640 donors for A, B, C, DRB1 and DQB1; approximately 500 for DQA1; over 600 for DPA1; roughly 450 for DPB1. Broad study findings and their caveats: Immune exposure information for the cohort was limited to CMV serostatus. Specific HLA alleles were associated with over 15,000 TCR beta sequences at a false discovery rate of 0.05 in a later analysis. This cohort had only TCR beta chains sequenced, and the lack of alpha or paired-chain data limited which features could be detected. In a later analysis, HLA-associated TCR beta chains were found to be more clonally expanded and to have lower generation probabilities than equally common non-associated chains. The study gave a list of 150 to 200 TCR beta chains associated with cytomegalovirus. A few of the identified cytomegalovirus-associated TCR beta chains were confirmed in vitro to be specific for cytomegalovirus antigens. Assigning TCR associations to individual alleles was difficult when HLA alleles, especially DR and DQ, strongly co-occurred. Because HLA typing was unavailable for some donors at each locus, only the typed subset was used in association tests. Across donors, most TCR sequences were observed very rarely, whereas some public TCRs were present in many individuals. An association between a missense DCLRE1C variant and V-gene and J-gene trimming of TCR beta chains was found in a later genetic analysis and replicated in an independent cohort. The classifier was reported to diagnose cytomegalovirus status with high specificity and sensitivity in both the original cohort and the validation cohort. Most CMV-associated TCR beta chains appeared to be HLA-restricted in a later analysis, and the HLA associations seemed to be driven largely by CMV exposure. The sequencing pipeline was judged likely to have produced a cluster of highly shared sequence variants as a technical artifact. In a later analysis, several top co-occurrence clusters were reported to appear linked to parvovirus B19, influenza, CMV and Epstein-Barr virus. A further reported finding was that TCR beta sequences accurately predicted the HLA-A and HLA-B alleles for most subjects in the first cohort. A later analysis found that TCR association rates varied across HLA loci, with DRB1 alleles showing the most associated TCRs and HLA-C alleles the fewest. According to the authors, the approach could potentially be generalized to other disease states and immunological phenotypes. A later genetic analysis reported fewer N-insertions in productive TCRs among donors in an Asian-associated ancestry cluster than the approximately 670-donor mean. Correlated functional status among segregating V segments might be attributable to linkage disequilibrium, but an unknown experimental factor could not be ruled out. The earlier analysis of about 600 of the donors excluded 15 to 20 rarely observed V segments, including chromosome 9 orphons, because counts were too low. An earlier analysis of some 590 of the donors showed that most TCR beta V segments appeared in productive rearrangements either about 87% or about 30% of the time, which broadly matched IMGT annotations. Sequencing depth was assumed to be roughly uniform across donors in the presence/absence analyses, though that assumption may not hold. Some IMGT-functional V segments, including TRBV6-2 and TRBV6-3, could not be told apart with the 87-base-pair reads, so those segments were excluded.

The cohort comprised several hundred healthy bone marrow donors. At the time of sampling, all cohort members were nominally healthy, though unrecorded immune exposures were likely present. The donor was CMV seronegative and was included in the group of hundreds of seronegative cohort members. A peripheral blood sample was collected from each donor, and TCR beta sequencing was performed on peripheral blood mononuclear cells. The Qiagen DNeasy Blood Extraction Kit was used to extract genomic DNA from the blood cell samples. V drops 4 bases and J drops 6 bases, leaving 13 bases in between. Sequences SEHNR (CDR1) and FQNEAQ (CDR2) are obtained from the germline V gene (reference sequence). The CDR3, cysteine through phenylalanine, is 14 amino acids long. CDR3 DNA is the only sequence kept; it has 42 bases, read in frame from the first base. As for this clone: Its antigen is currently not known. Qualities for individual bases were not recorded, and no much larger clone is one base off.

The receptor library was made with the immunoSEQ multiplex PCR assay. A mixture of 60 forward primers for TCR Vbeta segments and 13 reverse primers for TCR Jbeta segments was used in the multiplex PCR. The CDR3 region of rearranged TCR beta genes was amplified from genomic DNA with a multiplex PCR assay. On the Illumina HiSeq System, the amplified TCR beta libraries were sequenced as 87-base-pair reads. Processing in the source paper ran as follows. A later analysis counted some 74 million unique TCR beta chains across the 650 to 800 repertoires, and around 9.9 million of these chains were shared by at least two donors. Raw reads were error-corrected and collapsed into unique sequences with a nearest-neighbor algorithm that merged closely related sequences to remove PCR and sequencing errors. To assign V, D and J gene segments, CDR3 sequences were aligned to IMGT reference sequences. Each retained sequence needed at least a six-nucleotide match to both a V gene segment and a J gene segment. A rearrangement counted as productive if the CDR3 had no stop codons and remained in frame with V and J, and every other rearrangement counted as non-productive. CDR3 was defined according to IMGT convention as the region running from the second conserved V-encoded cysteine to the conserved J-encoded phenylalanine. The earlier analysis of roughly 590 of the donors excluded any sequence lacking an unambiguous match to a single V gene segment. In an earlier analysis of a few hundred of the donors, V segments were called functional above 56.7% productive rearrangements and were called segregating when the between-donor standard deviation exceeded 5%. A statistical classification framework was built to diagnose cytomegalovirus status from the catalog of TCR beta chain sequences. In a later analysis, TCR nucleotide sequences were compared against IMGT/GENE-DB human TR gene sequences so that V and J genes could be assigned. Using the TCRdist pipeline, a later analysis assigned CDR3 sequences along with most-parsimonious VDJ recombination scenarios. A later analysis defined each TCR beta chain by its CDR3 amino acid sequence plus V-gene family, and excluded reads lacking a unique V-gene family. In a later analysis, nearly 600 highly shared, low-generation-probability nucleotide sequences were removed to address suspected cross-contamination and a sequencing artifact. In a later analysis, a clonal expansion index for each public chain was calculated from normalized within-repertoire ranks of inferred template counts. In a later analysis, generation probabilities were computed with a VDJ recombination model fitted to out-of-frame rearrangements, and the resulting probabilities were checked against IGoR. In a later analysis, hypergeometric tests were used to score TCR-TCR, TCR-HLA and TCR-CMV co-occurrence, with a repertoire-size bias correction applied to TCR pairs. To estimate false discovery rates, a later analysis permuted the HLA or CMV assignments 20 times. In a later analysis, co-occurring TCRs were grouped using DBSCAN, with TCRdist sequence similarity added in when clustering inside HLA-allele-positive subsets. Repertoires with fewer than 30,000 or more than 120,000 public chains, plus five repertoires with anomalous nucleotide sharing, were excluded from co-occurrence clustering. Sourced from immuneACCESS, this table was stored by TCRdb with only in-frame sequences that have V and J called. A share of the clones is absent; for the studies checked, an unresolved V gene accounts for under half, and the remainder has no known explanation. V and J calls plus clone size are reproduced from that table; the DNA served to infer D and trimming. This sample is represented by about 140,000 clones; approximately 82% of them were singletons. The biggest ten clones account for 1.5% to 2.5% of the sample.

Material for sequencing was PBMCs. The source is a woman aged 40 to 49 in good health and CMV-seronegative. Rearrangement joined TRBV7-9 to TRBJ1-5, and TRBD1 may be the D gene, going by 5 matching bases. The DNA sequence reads TGTGCCAGCAGCTCCCTGGGGGGGGTTCAGCCCCAGCATTTT. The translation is CASSSLGGVQPQHF.